This entry is about one T cell receptor (beta chain). The antigen is undetermined. This entry comes from a study of CD8 T cells in Susac syndrome. Whole-study results and caveats: Across the total CD8+ repertoires, 15 to 20 Susac-specific public clones were detected, and across the CD8+ TEMRA repertoires, several such clones were detected.

Reverse transcription used about 0.45 to 1 ug RNA and random hexamers. An immunoSEQ multiplex PCR generated amplified TCR beta CDR3 products spanning 54 Vbeta and 13 Jbeta. TCRdb analysed the immunoSEQ multiplex PCR reads with MiXCR anew, one entry per CDR3 protein. The sample yields around 170,000 distinct CDR3 sequences, approximately 95% seen once. The CDR3 is 16 residues long. Deletions cut 5 bases from V and 2 bases from J, with 17 bases between. Germline-derived CDR1 and CDR2 are SGHDT and YYEEEE. TCR beta sequencing covered blood CD8+ and CD4+ T cells. All included Susac syndrome patients satisfied recently defined diagnostic criteria for definite or probable disease.

Sequenced input: CD8+ T cells from PBMCs. The chain links TRBV5-6 to TRBJ2-4; D gene ambiguous. This TCR was sampled from a human donor with Susac syndrome. As DNA, the CDR3 is TGTGCCAGCAGTCCCTTACGTGAGAAATCCAAAAACATTCAGTACTTC. Translated, it gives CASSPLREKSKNIQYF.